A single sample gave rise to the 7 T cell receptor beta chains below, sequenced in a study of blood T cell repertoires in COVID-19 (TCRdb year 2020). The library was produced with the immunoSEQ multiplex PCR assay. TCRdb limited this immuneACCESS table to in-frame rearrangements with V and J called. A share of clones is missing; checked studies link under half to unresolved V genes, and the rest is unexplained. Counted in this sample were about 160,000 clones; around 83% of them appeared once. Roughly 13% of the sample lies in the top ten. The sequenced sample was peripheral blood. The origin of the receptors is a man between 65 and 85 years old who had recovered from COVID-19.

V usage is TRBV7-9 and J usage is TRBJ2-7; D may be TRBD2 (6 bases). Trimming stripped 5 bases from V and 2 bases from J, with 13 bases between. The CDR3 extends over 14 amino acids. Per germline, CDR1 SEHNR and CDR2 FQNEAQ (reference sequence). The CDR3 loop reads CASSRNGSPYEQYF. The CDR3 nucleotides are TGTGCCAGCAGCCGGAACGGGAGTCCCTACGAGCAGTACTTC.

The chain joins TRBV7-2 to TRBJ2-7; 8 bases are a match to TRBD1. In germline, CDR1 is SGHTA, CDR2 FQGNSA. The CDR3 covers 14 residues. J lost 1 base, V lost 5 bases, and 4 bases had no gene match. CDR3 protein: CASSLRDRSYEQYF. CDR3 nucleotides: TGTGCCAGCAGCCTACGGGACAGGTCCTACGAGCAGTACTTC.

This chain joins TRBV4-3 and TRBJ2-7; D is unclear. The CDR3 spans 14 residues. Trimming stripped 2 bases from V and 3 bases from J, with 11 bases between. The germline V gene has CDR1 LGHNA and CDR2 YSLEER. For the CDR3, the DNA is TGCGCCAGCAGCCAATCTCTTGGAGTCTACGAGCAGTACTTC. Translating gives CASSQSLGVYEQYF.

The CDR3 reads CASSERGTSSYEQYF. The CDR3, as DNA: TGTGCCAGCAGTGAACGGGGGACTAGTTCCTACGAGCAGTACTTC. V is TRBV25-1 and J is TRBJ2-7; 8 bases line up with TRBD2. The V segment lost 2 bases and the J segment 1 base; nucleotides outside the gene matches: 4. From germline, CDR1 is MGHDK and CDR2 SYGVNS. The CDR3 is 15 amino acids.

The V gene is TRBV7-8, the J gene TRBJ2-5; TRBD1 matches 10 bases. CDR3 length equals 15 residues. J was trimmed by 2 bases and V by 5 bases; bases with no gene match: 5. Germline assignment: CDR1 SGHVS and CDR2 FQNEAQ. This CDR3 reads CASSRDRGRQETQYF. The CDR3 bases are TGTGCCAGCAGCAGAGACAGGGGGCGTCAAGAGACCCAGTACTTC.

This chain uses TRBV10-3 with TRBJ1-5, with D unclear. CDR1 is ENHRY and CDR2 is SYGVKD in the germline V gene. The ends were cut back, 0 bases at V and 4 bases at J, with 7 bases in the middle. The CDR3 has 14 residues. The DNA for the CDR3 is TGTGCCATCAGTGAGTCGGGCCTAAATCAGCCCCAGCATTTT. Amino acids: CAISESGLNQPQHF.

The chain is built from TRBV2 and TRBJ1-6, with TRBD1 as a possible D gene (6 bases). The germline V gene encodes CDR1 SNHLY and CDR2 FYNNEI. The germline V and J ends were trimmed by 1 base and 9 bases, with 10 bases remaining between them. The CDR3 runs 14 residues. The CDR3 bases are TGTGCCAGCAGTGAAGTGGGGGCCCTTTCACCCCTCCACTTT. It codes for CASSEVGALSPLHF.